These 18 T cell receptor beta chains share one sample of origin, sequenced in a study of T cells in Graves' hyperthyroidism and ophthalmopathy. The CDR3 regions of TCR beta were amplified from RNA transcripts. HTBI primers were used for first-round RT-PCR of the TCR CDR3. TCRdb reanalysed the multiplex PCR reads using MiXCR and keeps one entry per CDR3 protein. The top ten hold 3% to 4% of the sample, which has about 620,000 distinct CDR3 sequences, about 16% seen once. The material sequenced was blood. All receptors derive from a woman in her twenties or thirties with Graves' hyperthyroidism.

The J gene is TRBJ2-3, the V gene TRBV11-2, with unresolved D. CDR3 length: 14 amino acids. Germline-derived CDR1 and CDR2 are SGHAT and FQNNGV. V was clipped by 2 bases and J by 1 base, with 7 bases between them. The CDR3 spells CASSLKSGTDTQYF. DNA of the CDR3: TGTGCCAGCAGCTTAAAATCTGGCACAGATACGCAGTATTTT.

The V and J genes are TRBV6-2 or TRBV6-3 and TRBJ2-1, with TRBD2 matching over 15 bases. Germline CDR1 reads MNHEY; CDR2 reads SVGEGT. Trimming cost V 11 bases and J 10 bases; bases outside gene matches: 6. This CDR3 comprises 13 residues. The chain's CDR3 is CAAGLAGGREQFF. The CDR3 DNA sequence: TGTGCCGCCGGACTAGCGGGAGGGCGGGAGCAGTTCTTC.

This clonotype was seen many times. V and J are TRBV20-1 and TRBJ2-3; D uncertain. The CDR3 loop spans 14 amino acids. Trimming removed 0 bases from V and 0 bases from J, with 7 bases in between. The germline V gene has CDR1 DFQATT and CDR2 SNEGSKA (reference sequence). CDR3 bases: TGCAGTGCTAGAGAGTCCTCCAGCACAGATACGCAGTATTTT. It yields the protein CSARESSSTDTQYF.

CDR3 coding DNA: TGTGCCATCCAAGGGGATCGGAGCACTGAAGCTTTCTTT. Translation: CAIQGDRSTEAFF. The rearrangement links TRBV18 to TRBJ1-1; a possible D gene is TRBD1 (5 bases). Per germline, CDR1 KGHSH and CDR2 LQKENI. The CDR3 covers 13 residues. V was trimmed by 10 bases and J by 4 bases, leaving 16 bases between them.

CDR3 loop: CSAWTASGANVLTF. The DNA for the CDR3 is TGCAGTGCCTGGACGGCCTCTGGGGCCAACGTCCTGACTTTC. V and J are TRBV20-1 and TRBJ2-6; D is undetermined. V gave up 6 bases and J gave up 0 bases, with 9 bases separating them. CDR1 and CDR2 (germline): DFQATT, SNEGSKA (reference sequence). This CDR3 is built from 14 residues.

The chain has TRBV13 and TRBJ2-1, with a weak D call TRBD1 (6 bases). The CDR3 runs 15 residues. CDR1 is PRHDT and CDR2 is FYEKMQ in the germline V gene (reference sequence). Trimming removed 5 bases from V and 2 bases from J, with 13 bases in between. CDR3 sequence: CASSPIGGTYNEQFF. The CDR3 region has the DNA TGTGCCAGCAGCCCAATAGGGGGAACCTACAATGAGCAGTTCTTC.

The J gene is TRBJ1-6, the V gene TRBV7-2; 7 nucleotides agree with TRBD1. CDR1 SGHTA and CDR2 FQGNSA come from the germline V gene. The ends lost 4 bases at V and 7 bases at J; junction bases unmatched: 10. The CDR3 has 16 residues. In DNA, the CDR3 is TGTGCCAGCAGCTCCGCTAGACAGGGCAGAAATTCACCCCTCCACTTT. Translating gives CASSSARQGRNSPLHF.

This clonotype was detected a few times. As DNA, the CDR3 is TGTGCCAGCAGCCGAACCGACGGACTCTCCTACGAGCAGTACTTC. Translation: CASSRTDGLSYEQYF. The chain recombines TRBV7-8 with TRBJ2-7; D might be TRBD2 (5 bases). Looked up from germline, CDR1 is SGHVS and CDR2 is FQNEAQ. The CDR3 length is 15 residues. V was clipped by 5 bases and J by 0 bases, with 14 bases between them.

This clonotype was observed at least ten times. The CDR3, as DNA: TGTGCCAGCTCCCTCCCGGGACAGGAGGTCTACGAGCAGTACTTC. Translating gives CASSLPGQEVYEQYF. The V and J genes are TRBV18 and TRBJ2-7, with 8 bases lining up with TRBD1. The CDR3 is 15 amino acids. Germline V gene data show CDR1 as KGHSH and CDR2 as LQKENI. After removal of 6 bases from V and 3 bases from J, the junction contained 10 bases not matched to a gene.

Turning to this clonotype: Possible read error: a much larger clone is one base away. No conserved phenylalanine or tryptophan is present at the end of the CDR3, so a read error is the likely explanation. The chain joins TRBV28 to TRBJ1-3; D remains unclear. Germline loops: CDR1 MDHEN, CDR2 SYDVKM. V was pared by 6 bases and J by 0 bases, with 12 bases between. The CDR3 has 15 amino acids. The CDR3 protein is CASRSHHSSGNTIYL. CDR3 sequence (DNA): TGTGCCAGCAGGTCTCACCACTCCTCTGGAAACACCATATATCTT.

The CDR3 here is CSATRNRVTEAFF. The CDR3 DNA follows: TGCAGTGCCACTAGGAACAGGGTCACTGAAGCTTTCTTT. This chain connects TRBV20-1 to TRBJ1-1, with D perhaps TRBD1 (6 bases). The CDR3 extends over 13 amino acids. Germline-derived CDR1 and CDR2 are DFQATT and SNEGSKA (reference sequence). The V and J ends lost 6 bases and 4 bases respectively, with 15 bases between them.

In its sample, this clonotype was seen many times. This rearrangement joins TRBV12-3 or TRBV12-4 to TRBJ2-5; 11 bases fit TRBD2. The CDR3 spans 15 residues. The junction had 13 bases not matched to a gene; V was cut back by 3 bases and J by 13 bases. CDR3 DNA: TGTGCCAGCAGTTTCGCCCTAGCGGGGGGAAATTATCTGTACTTC. It yields the protein CASSFALAGGNYLYF.

The chain joins TRBV6-1 to TRBJ2-1; D gene unclear. In germline, CDR1 is MNHNS, CDR2 SASEGT. Trimming cost V 6 bases and J 8 bases, with 14 bases left between them. The CDR3 is 13 residues long. The CDR3 is CASSRRPLYEQFF. The CDR3 DNA sequence: TGTGCCAGCAGCCGTAGACCATTGTATGAGCAGTTCTTC.

This chain links TRBV5-5 with TRBJ2-2; the D gene is possibly TRBD2 (6 bases). The CDR3 has 15 amino acids. Between the trimmed V and J ends, which lost 7 bases and 2 bases, there was a span of 15 bases. Per germline, CDR1 SGHKS and CDR2 YYEKEE (reference sequence). The CDR3 bases are TGTGCCAGCTCAGCCGTAGCGGTCAACACCGGGGAGCTGTTTTTT. This encodes CASSAVAVNTGELFF. Full variable domain (remainder filled in from reference TRBV5-5 and TRBJ2-2): DAGVTQSPTHLIKTRGQQVTLRCSPISGHKSVSWYQQVLGQGPQFIFQYYEKEERGRGNFPDRFSARQFPNYSSELNVNALLLGDSALYLCASSAVAVNTGELFFGEGSRLTVL.

This clonotype was found many times. The chain has TRBV6-6 and TRBJ1-4; 8 bases agree with TRBD1. The germline V gene has CDR1 MNHNY and CDR2 SVGAGI (reference sequence). The CDR3 consists of 15 residues. Losses at the gene ends were 4 bases for V and 5 bases for J; bases not matched to a gene: 6. CDR3: CASSSTGAENEKLFF. The CDR3 region has the DNA TGTGCCAGCAGTTCGACAGGGGCCGAAAATGAAAAACTGTTTTTT.

This clonotype was counted only a few times. This chain joins TRBV7-9 and TRBJ2-1, with TRBD2 matching over 8 bases. The V segment lost 5 bases and the J segment 6 bases; nucleotides outside the gene matches: 6. This CDR3 spans 14 amino acids. From germline, CDR1 is SEHNR and CDR2 FQNEAQ (reference sequence). This chain's CDR3 is CASSARLAPNEQFF. Here the CDR3 DNA reads TGTGCCAGCAGCGCACGACTAGCGCCCAATGAGCAGTTCTTC.

At least ten counts were recorded for this clonotype. One end of the junction does not line up with germline, which may come from a read error. V and J are TRBV5-1 and TRBJ2-5; no firm D call. This CDR3 is 13 amino acids long. Germline V CDR1 and CDR2: SGHRS, YFSETQ. The DNA of the CDR3 is TGTGCCAGCAGCTTAGTTGGGGAAGAGACCCAGTACTTC. Encoded protein: CASSLVGEETQYF.

The V call is TRBV9, the J call TRBJ2-1, with 12 bases fitting TRBD2. V shed 0 bases and J 8 bases; nucleotides not matched to a gene: 6. This CDR3 spans 16 amino acids. From germline, CDR1 is SGDLS and CDR2 YYNGEE. CDR3 nucleotides: TGTGCCAGCAGCGTAGTTGGTCTAGCGGGAGGGCATGAGCAGTTCTTC. This translates into CASSVVGLAGGHEQFF.